This is a list of T cell receptor beta chains from one sample in a study of cytomegalovirus exposure and HLA in healthy donors. Assay used: immunoSEQ multiplex PCR; TCRdb lists only in-frame clones, some missing. This sample's table has some 110,000 clones. The sequencing sample was made of PBMCs. The receptors derive from a man between 18 and 29 years old in good health and CMV-seronegative. Both conserved end residues are part of each CDR3.

v_gene: TRBV6-5; j_gene: TRBJ2-7; CDR3aa: CASREDAGYEQYF
v_gene: TRBV19; j_gene: TRBJ2-2; CDR3aa: CASSISGAGTGELFF
v_gene: TRBV18; j_gene: TRBJ1-2; CDR3aa: CASSPLTGQERGDGYTF
v_gene: TRBV5-1; j_gene: TRBJ2-6; CDR3aa: CATLPSYSASAVLTF
v_gene: TRBV5-4; j_gene: TRBJ2-1; CDR3aa: CASSMDRGSYNEQFF
v_gene: TRBV25-1; j_gene: TRBJ2-7; CDR3aa: CASSGTETYEQYF
v_gene: TRBV30; j_gene: TRBJ2-3; CDR3aa: CAWRYDMITDTQYF
v_gene: TRBV7-3; j_gene: TRBJ1-1; CDR3aa: CASSLMAGMNTEAFF
v_gene: TRBV11-2; j_gene: TRBJ1-2; CDR3aa: CASSRRDLFYGYTF
v_gene: TRBV7-8; j_gene: TRBJ2-1; CDR3aa: CASSTRWAKPPRDEQFF
v_gene: TRBV7-6; j_gene: TRBJ2-5; CDR3aa: CTSSTTRAVQETQYF
v_gene: TRBV30; j_gene: TRBJ2-3; CDR3aa: CAWSVRGRDTQYF
v_gene: TRBV7-3; j_gene: TRBJ2-4; CDR3aa: CASSLIVPNLAKNIQYF
v_gene: TRBV6-5; j_gene: TRBJ2-7; CDR3aa: CASSYLRVQPNEQYF
v_gene: TRBV7-2; j_gene: TRBJ2-7; CDR3aa: CASSFTGSSYEQYF
v_gene: TRBV6-4; j_gene: TRBJ1-2; CDR3aa: CASSREINYGYTF
v_gene: TRBV10-3; j_gene: TRBJ2-5; CDR3aa: CAISEASAGQETQYF
v_gene: TRBV2; j_gene: TRBJ2-7; CDR3aa: CASSEDWTDYEQYF
v_gene: TRBV6-5; j_gene: TRBJ1-4; CDR3aa: CASSYFGLEKLFF
v_gene: TRBV28; j_gene: TRBJ2-1; CDR3aa: CASSLVGLAVLYNEQFF
v_gene: TRBV18; j_gene: TRBJ1-4; CDR3aa: CASSPALPATNEKLFF
v_gene: TRBV28; j_gene: TRBJ1-5; CDR3aa: CASSFRGNAYQPQHF
v_gene: TRBV29-1; j_gene: TRBJ2-7; CDR3aa: CSVGVDSYEQYF
v_gene: TRBV5-1; j_gene: TRBJ1-2; CDR3aa: CASSLERQNYGYTF
v_gene: TRBV6-4; j_gene: TRBJ1-6; CDR3aa: CASSTSSSYNSPLHF
v_gene: TRBV5-1; j_gene: TRBJ2-7; CDR3aa: CASSLSTGYEQYF
v_gene: TRBV6-1; j_gene: TRBJ1-1; CDR3aa: CASTTSTSSEAFF
v_gene: TRBV7-2; j_gene: TRBJ2-1; CDR3aa: CASSSASGKNEQFF
v_gene: TRBV2; j_gene: TRBJ1-2; CDR3aa: CAYLGRPTSNSYGYTF
v_gene: TRBV27; j_gene: TRBJ1-5; CDR3aa: CASSLRSGGQPQHF
v_gene: TRBV6-5; j_gene: TRBJ2-3; CDR3aa: CASSYSSGDTQYF
v_gene: TRBV7-3; j_gene: TRBJ2-6; CDR3aa: CASRNTGTGANVLTF